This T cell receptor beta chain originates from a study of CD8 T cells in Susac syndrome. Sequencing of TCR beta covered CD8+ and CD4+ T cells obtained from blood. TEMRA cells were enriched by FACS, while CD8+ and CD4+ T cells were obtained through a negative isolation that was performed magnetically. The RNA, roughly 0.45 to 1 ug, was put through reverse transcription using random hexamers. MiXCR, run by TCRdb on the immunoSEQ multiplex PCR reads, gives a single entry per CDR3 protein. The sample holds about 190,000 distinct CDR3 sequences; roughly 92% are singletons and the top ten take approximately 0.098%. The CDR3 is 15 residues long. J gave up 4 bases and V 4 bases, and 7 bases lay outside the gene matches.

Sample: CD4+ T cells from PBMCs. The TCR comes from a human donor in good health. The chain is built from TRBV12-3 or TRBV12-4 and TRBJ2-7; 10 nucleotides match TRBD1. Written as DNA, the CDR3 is TGTGCCAGCAGTTGGATCCGGGACAGGGGTTACGAGCAGTACTTC. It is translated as CASSWIRDRGYEQYF.